This is a list of T cell receptor beta chains from one sample in a study of siplizumab effects on memory and regulatory T cells. The protocol was immunoSEQ multiplex PCR, while the TCRdb copy is restricted to in-frame clones and leaves out a portion. Of around 100,000 clones in the sample, roughly 92% were seen once. The sequencing sample was made of CD4+ T cells sorted from blood. Receptor source: a human donor in good health. Both conserved end residues are part of each CDR3. Fields, in order: D gene, V gene, J gene, clone size, CDR3 DNA, CDR3 protein. A D gene is named only where the DNA matches it firmly. The size entry is marked missing in some rows and otherwise reads once, few, many or a size class.

-	TRBV5-1	TRBJ2-7	-	TGCGCCAGCAGCAACGAGGGTACCTACGAGCAGTACTTC	CASSNEGTYEQYF
TRBD2	TRBV6-5	TRBJ2-1	once	TGTGCCAGCAGTTACGGGCTAGCGGGAGACGATGAGCAGTTCTTC	CASSYGLAGDDEQFF
-	TRBV7-9	TRBJ2-3	-	TGTGCCAGCAGCCTTCTCCAGGGAAGCACAGATACGCAGTATTTT	CASSLLQGSTDTQYF
-	TRBV5-4	TRBJ1-2	-	TGTGCCAGCAGCTTGGGACGGGCGACCGAGGGCTACACCTTC	CASSLGRATEGYTF
TRBD2	TRBV7-9	TRBJ2-7	-	TGTGCCAGCAGCGTCGGACTAGCGGGAATCTACGAGCAGTACTTC	CASSVGLAGIYEQYF
-	TRBV25-1	TRBJ1-5	-	TGTGCCAGCAGTGGTTCGGTTAGCAATCAGCCCCAGCATTTT	CASSGSVSNQPQHF
TRBD1	TRBV28	TRBJ1-2	-	TGTGCCAGCAGTTTAGACAGGGTCTATGGCTACACCTTC	CASSLDRVYGYTF
TRBD2	TRBV30	TRBJ2-1	-	TGTGCCTGGAGTGTCGGCTTTTTCGGGAGGGGGAATGAGCAGTTCTTC	CAWSVGFFGRGNEQFF
-	TRBV10-2	TRBJ1-2	-	TGCGCCAGCAGTGCAACCGGGACAAACAACTATGGCTACACCTTC	CASSATGTNNYGYTF
TRBD2	TRBV7-2	TRBJ2-5	once	TGTGCCAGCAGCTCCGATAGCGGGAGAGTAGAGACCCAGTACTTC	CASSSDSGRVETQYF
TRBD1	TRBV28	TRBJ1-3	-	TGTGCCAGCAGATTTACAGGGGGCGCTGGAAACACCATATATTTT	CASRFTGGAGNTIYF
TRBD2	TRBV28	TRBJ2-7	once	TGTGCCAGCAGTGTAGCGGGAGGGTTAGGTGAGCAGTACTTC	CASSVAGGLGEQYF
-	TRBV6-1	TRBJ2-7	-	TGTGCCGGAGGGCTCTCCTACGAGCAGTACTTC	CAGGLSYEQYF
-	TRBV5-4	TRBJ2-1	once	TGTGCCAGCAGCCTAATCGGGGTAGAGCAGTTCTTC	CASSLIGVEQFF
-	TRBV18	TRBJ1-1	-	TGTGCCAGCTCACCCATTCAGGGACCTGGGATGAACACTGAAGCTTTCTTT	CASSPIQGPGMNTEAFF
-	TRBV5-1	TRBJ2-7	-	TGCGCCAGCAGCTTGCGGGGAGATTTCGCCTCCGAGCAGTACTTC	CASSLRGDFASEQYF
-	TRBV28	TRBJ2-7	-	TGTGCCAGCAGCACCGCCGGGACCCGGACCTACGAGCAGTACTTC	CASSTAGTRTYEQYF
TRBD2	TRBV7-9	TRBJ2-7	once	TGTGCCAGCAGCTCCTGGACTAGCGCTGCCTACGAGCAGTACTTC	CASSSWTSAAYEQYF
-	TRBV5-6	TRBJ2-1	few	TGTGCCAGCAAAGACTACAACTCCTACAATGAGCAGTTCTTC	CASKDYNSYNEQFF
TRBD1	TRBV15	TRBJ1-5	-	TGTGCCACCAGCACAAAAAACAGGGGGAATCAGCCCCAGCATTTT	CATSTKNRGNQPQHF
-	TRBV19	TRBJ1-4	-	TGTGCCAGTCTCTATTTGTTGTCCCTTGAAAAACTGTTTTTT	CASLYLLSLEKLFF
TRBD1	TRBV6-4	TRBJ2-2	-	TGTGCCAGCAGGCCCCAGGGGGTTAACACCGGGGAGCTGTTTTTT	CASRPQGVNTGELFF
-	TRBV6-5	TRBJ2-2	-	TGTGCCAGTGAAAGGGCCTACGGGTCCGGGGAGCTGTTTTTT	CASERAYGSGELFF
-	TRBV21-1	TRBJ1-3	-	TGTGCCAGACTTAAGGGAGGTGGAAACACCATATATTTT	CARLKGGGNTIYF
-	TRBV30	TRBJ2-2	-	TGTGCCTGGAGTACAGGGAACACCGGGGAGCTGTTTTTT	CAWSTGNTGELFF
TRBD2	TRBV2	TRBJ2-5	-	TGTGCCAGCAGTGCGGATACGGGAGGGCATGGGGAGACCCAGTACTTC	CASSADTGGHGETQYF
TRBD2	TRBV28	TRBJ2-7	-	TGTGCCAGCAGTCCCCGGGGGGTCGCGGAACGCTCCTACGAGCAGTACTTC	CASSPRGVAERSYEQYF
-	TRBV18	TRBJ2-4	-	TGTGCCAGCTCACCCGGCAGTCATGGGGCCAAAAACATTCAGTACTTC	CASSPGSHGAKNIQYF